The TCR beta chain under discussion was sequenced for a study of cytomegalovirus exposure and HLA in healthy donors. Notes on the study in general: Fewer N-insertions (relative to the approximately 700-donor mean) were reportedly seen in an Asian-associated ancestry cluster in a later analysis.

About this clone: As yet, its antigen is unknown.

Primers for the PCR totalled 60 Vbeta and 13 Jbeta. The table came from immunoSEQ multiplex PCR; TCRdb's copy has only in-frame clones and leaves some out. The sample records approximately 110,000 clones, 65% being singletons. The CDR3 covers 15 residues. With 5 bases removed from V and 9 bases from J, the gap between germline ends came to 21 bases. Germline CDR1 reads MNHNS; CDR2 reads SASEGT. The TCR comes from a man aged 30 to 39 in good health and CMV-seropositive. V usage is TRBV6-1 and J usage is TRBJ2-3; D is ambiguous. What was sequenced was PBMCs. CDR3 sequence (DNA): TGTGCCAGCAGTTGGGTGGGCCCGAGCCCAGCCACGCAGTATTTT. Residues: CASSWVGPSPATQYF.